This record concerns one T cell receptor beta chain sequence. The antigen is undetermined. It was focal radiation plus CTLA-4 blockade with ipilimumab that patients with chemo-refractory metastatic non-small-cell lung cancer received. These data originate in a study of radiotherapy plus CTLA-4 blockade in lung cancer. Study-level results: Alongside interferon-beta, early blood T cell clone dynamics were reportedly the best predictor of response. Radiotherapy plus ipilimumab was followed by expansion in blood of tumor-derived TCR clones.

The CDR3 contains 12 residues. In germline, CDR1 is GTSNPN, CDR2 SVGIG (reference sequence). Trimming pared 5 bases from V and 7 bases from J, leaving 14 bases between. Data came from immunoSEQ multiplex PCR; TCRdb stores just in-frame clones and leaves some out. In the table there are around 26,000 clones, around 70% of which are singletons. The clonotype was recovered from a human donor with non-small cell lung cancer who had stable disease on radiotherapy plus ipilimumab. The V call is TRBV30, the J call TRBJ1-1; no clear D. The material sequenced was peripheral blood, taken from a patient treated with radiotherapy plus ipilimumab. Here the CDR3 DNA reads TGTGCCTGGGCCCCCAATGGGGTTGAAGCTTTCTTT. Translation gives CAWAPNGVEAFF. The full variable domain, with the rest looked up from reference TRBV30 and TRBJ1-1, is SQTIHQWPATLVQPVGSPLSLECTVEGTSNPNLYWYRQAAGRGLQLLFYSVGIGQISSEVPQNLSASRPQDRQFILSSKKLLLSDSGFYLCAWAPNGVEAFFGQGTRLTVV.